This T cell receptor (beta chain) was captured in a study of blood T cell repertoires in COVID-19. Background on the study: T cells, B-cell-depleted T cells, or PBMCs provided the cDNA or gDNA that served as material.

Seattle's cohort entered during active infection and was followed longitudinally. Original handling: Nucleated cell number was recorded as an estimate derived from reference gene primer amplification. Assay used: immunoSEQ multiplex PCR; TCRdb lists only in-frame clones, some missing. V and J calls and clone size are those listed in that table; D and trimming were worked out from the DNA. The repertoire has 250,000 to 400,000 clones, about nine tenths of them found once; the top ten carry less than 3.5%. V lost 5 bases to trimming and J lost 2 bases; unmatched junction nucleotides: 6. The CDR3 sequence is 16 residues long. Germline V CDR1 and CDR2: SGHTA, FQGNSA.

The specimen was peripheral blood. V usage is TRBV7-2 and J usage is TRBJ2-6, with 7 bases lining up with TRBD1. The receptor was isolated from a woman aged 25 to 39 with COVID-19, enrolled during active disease. The CDR3 nucleotides read TGTGCCAGCAGCCCACGGACAGGTCCTGGGGCCAACGTCCTGACTTTC. As protein: CASSPRTGPGANVLTF.